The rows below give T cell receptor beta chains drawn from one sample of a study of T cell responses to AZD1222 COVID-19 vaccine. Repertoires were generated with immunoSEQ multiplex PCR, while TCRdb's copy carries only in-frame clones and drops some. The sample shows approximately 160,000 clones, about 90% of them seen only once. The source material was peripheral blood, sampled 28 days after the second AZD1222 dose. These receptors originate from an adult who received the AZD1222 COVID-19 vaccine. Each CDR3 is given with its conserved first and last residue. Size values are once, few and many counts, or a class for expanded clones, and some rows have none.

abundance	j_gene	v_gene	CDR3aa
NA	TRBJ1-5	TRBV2	CASSKQGLDQPQHF
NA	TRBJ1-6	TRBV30	CAWSGLRNSPLHF
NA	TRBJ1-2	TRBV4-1	CASSQSSGGPVEYGYTF
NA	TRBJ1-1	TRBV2	CASRYRVEAFF
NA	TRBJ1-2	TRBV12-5	CASAVGSHYGYTF
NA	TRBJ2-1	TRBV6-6	CASSELTINEQFF
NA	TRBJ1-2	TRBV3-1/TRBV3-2	CASSQGLRGGYTF
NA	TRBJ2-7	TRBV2	CASSQVGQGLSEQYF
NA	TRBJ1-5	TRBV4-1	CASSQQGASNQPQHF
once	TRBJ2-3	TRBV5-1	CASSSGGAGDTQYF
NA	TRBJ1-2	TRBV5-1	CASSLDPGWYGYTF
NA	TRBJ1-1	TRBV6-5	CASQVELNTEAFF
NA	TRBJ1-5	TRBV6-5	CASSYSRGDNQPQHF
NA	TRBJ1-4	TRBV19	CASSGSVGEKLFF
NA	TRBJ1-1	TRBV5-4	CASSLGTGATEAFF
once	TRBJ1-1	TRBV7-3	CASSLGPTGATEAFF
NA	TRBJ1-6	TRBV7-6	CASSLSARGDSPLHF
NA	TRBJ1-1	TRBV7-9	CASSPRRGRNTEAFF
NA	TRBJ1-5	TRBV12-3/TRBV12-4	CASSLARNQPQHF
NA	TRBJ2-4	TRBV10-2	CASRANLGLAGEWASKNIQYF
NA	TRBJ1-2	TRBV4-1	CASRRGGAYGYTF
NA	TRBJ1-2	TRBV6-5	CASVGWGIEGYTF
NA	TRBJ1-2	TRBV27	CASSRRQGAAYGYTF
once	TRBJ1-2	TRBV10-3	CAISESNSGGYTF
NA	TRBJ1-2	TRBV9	CASSPNIDDNSYTF
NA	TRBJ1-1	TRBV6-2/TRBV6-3	CASSYTRNTEAFF
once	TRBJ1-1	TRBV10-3	CAIRGGQAEAFF